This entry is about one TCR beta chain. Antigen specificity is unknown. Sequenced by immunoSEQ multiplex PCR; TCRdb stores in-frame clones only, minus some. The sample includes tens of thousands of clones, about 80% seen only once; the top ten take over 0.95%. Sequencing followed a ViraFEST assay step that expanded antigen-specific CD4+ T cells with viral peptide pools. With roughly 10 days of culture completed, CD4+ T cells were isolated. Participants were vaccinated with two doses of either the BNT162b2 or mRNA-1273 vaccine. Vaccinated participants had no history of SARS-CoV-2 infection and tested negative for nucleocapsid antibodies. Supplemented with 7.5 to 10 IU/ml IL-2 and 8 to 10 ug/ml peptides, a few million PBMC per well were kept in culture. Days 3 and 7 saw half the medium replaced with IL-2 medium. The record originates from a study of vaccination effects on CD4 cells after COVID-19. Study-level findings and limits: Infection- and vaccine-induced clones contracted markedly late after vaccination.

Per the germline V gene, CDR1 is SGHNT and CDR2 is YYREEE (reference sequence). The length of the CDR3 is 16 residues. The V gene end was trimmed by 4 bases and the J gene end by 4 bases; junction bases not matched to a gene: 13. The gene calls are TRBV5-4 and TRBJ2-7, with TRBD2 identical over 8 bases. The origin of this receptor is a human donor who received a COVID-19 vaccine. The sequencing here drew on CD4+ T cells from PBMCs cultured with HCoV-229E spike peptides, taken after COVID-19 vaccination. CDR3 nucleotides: TGTGCCAGCAGCGCACGGAGCGGGGGCAACGAGTACGAGCAGTACGTC. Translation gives CASSARSGGNEYEQYV.